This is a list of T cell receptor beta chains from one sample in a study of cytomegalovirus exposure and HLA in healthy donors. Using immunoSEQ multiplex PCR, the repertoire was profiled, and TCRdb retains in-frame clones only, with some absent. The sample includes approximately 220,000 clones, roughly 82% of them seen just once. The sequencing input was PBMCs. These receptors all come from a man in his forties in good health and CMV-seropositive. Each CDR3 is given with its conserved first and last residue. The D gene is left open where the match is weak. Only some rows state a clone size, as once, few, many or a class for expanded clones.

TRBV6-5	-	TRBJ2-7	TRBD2	TGTGCCAGCAGCTACTATATTAGCGGGAGCTACGAGCAGTACTTC	CASSYYISGSYEQYF
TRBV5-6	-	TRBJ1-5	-	TGTGCCAGCAGCTTGGCTAGGACGGGAAACAATCAGCCCCAGCATTTT	CASSLARTGNNQPQHF
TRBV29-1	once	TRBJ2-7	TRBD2	TGCAGCGTTGAGTTCACTAGCGGGACCTTAGAGCAGTACTTC	CSVEFTSGTLEQYF
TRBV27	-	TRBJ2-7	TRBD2	TGTGCCAGCAGACTAGACCGGACTAGCGGAATCTACGAGCAGTACTTC	CASRLDRTSGIYEQYF
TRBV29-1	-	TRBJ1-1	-	TGCAGCGTTGTTAGGGGCGACACTGAAGCTTTCTTT	CSVVRGDTEAFF
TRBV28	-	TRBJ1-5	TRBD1	TGTGCCAGCAGTGCCCCGGGACAGAGCAATCAGCCCCAGCATTTT	CASSAPGQSNQPQHF
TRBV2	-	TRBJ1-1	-	TGTGCCAGCAGTCAGACAAGCCTAAGCACTGAAGCTTTCTTT	CASSQTSLSTEAFF
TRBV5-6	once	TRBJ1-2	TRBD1	TGTGCCAGCAGCTTTCGAACCGGGACAGGGGGGTCTTCGGGCACCTTC	CASSFRTGTGGSSGTF
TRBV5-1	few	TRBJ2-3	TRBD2	TGCGCCAGCAGCCCTAGCGGGCTAAGCACAGATACGCAGTATTTT	CASSPSGLSTDTQYF
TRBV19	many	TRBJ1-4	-	TGTGCCAGTAGTAGCAGTCCAACTAATGAAAAACTGTTTTTT	CASSSSPTNEKLFF
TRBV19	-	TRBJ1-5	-	TGTGCCAGTAGTATAGCCACAGCTAGCAATCAGCCCCAGCATTTT	CASSIATASNQPQHF
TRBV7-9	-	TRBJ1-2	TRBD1	TGTTCCAGCAGCCCCCTTAACTCCGGGACAGGGGATGGCTACACCTTC	CSSSPLNSGTGDGYTF
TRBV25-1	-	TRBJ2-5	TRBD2	TGTGCCAGCAGTGAACCGGGGGGAAGGGAGACCCAGTACTTC	CASSEPGGRETQYF
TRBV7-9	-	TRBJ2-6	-	TGTGCCAGCAGCTTAGCCCTGGAGGGGGCCAACGTCCTGACTTTC	CASSLALEGANVLTF
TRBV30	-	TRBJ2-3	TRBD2	TGTGCCTGGAGGAAGGCGGGAGGTAGTGATACGCAGTATTTT	CAWRKAGGSDTQYF
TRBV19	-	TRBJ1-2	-	TGTGCCAGTAGTATCGCGGTGGGCTATGGCTACACCTTC	CASSIAVGYGYTF
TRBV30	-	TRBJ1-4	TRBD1	TGTGCCTGGAGTCCTCGGACAGGCCCCTTATTTTTT	CAWSPRTGPLFF
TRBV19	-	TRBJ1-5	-	TGTGCCAGTAGTGTCCGGGACAACAATCAGCCCCAGCATTTT	CASSVRDNNQPQHF
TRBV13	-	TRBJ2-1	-	TGTGCCAGCAGCTTAGACCCGGGGATCTCCTACAATGAGCAGTTCTTC	CASSLDPGISYNEQFF
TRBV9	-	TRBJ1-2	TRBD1	TGTGCCAGCAGCCGGGACAGGGTAGATGGCTACACCTTC	CASSRDRVDGYTF
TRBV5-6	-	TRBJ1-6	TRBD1	TGTGCCAGCAGCACCGACAGGGGTGCATTAGGAGATTCACCCCTCCACTTT	CASSTDRGALGDSPLHF
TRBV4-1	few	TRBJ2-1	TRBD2	TGCGCCAGCAGCCAAGGAGGACTAGCGCTTACCTTTTACAATGAGCAGTTCTTC	CASSQGGLALTFYNEQFF
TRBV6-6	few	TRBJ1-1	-	TGTGCCAGCGCTTTGATGGGGGGAGCTTTCTTT	CASALMGGAFF
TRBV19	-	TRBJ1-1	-	TGTGCCAGTAGTGAAGACAGCGTCGCCGAAGCTTTCTTT	CASSEDSVAEAFF
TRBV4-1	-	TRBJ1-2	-	TGCGCCAGCAGCCAACTTACAGGGTGGGGATATGGCTACACCTTC	CASSQLTGWGYGYTF
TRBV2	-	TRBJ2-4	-	TGTGCCAGCAGTGTCGGGTATATAGCCAAAAACATTCAGTACTTC	CASSVGYIAKNIQYF
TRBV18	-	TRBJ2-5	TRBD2	TGTGCCAGCTCATCGATTACTAGCGGGGCACAAGAGACCCAGTACTTC	CASSSITSGAQETQYF
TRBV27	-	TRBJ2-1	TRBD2	TGTGCCAGCTACGCTTTGGCGGGAGCCTCCTTTGAGCAGTTCTTC	CASYALAGASFEQFF